Sequencing of this T cell receptor beta chain was carried out in a study of cytomegalovirus exposure and HLA in healthy donors. Findings of the study overall: A further, later analysis showed that HLA-associated TCR beta chains (compared with equally common others) were more clonally expanded.

V dropped 2 bases and J dropped 2; count of bases not matched to a gene: 18. The germline V gene encodes CDR1 MGHRA and CDR2 YSYEKL. The length of the CDR3 is 22 residues. PCR employed 60 Vbeta and 13 Jbeta primers. Some clones are missing from TCRdb's copy, which holds only in-frame ones; the method was immunoSEQ multiplex PCR. The repertoire consists of about 180,000 clones, with around 80% occurring once and the leading ten covering about 1.4%. For this clone: Its specificity is not known.

The chain uses TRBV4-1 and TRBJ2-4; TRBD2 matches at 13 bases. The receptor comes from a woman in her 30s in good health and CMV-seropositive. The sequencing sample was made of PBMCs. Here the CDR3 reads CASSQQLTPGLAGSRSKNIQYF. The CDR3 region has the DNA TGCGCCAGCAGCCAACAATTAACCCCGGGACTAGCGGGAAGTCGGTCCAAAAACATTCAGTACTTC.